This note documents a single T cell receptor (beta chain) sequence. Assay used: immunoSEQ multiplex PCR; TCRdb lists only in-frame clones, some missing. The sample has some 85,000 clones, 60% to 80% seen once; the top ten hold around 25%. This sample stems from a study of cytotoxic CD8 clonotypes in ibrutinib-treated CLL. Study-level background: Across samples, productive templates numbered 255,043 and productive rearrangements reached 94,082 on average.

V lost 6 bases to trimming and J lost 3 bases, with 8 bases between them. The germline gives CDR1 MNHEY, CDR2 SMNVEV (reference sequence). The CDR3 is 12 residues long. This material consisted of PBMCs, taken after 24 months of ibrutinib treatment. This sequence originates from a human donor with chronic lymphocytic leukemia. The chain is built from TRBV27 and TRBJ1-2; D is perhaps TRBD1 (5 bases). CDR3 in DNA: TGTGCCAGCAGGGGGGTAGACTATGGCTACACCTTC. It is translated as CASRGVDYGYTF.